This TCR beta chain was sequenced in a study of shared clonotypes between healthy human individuals. Study context: Each donor's CD8 memory used one plate, CD8 naive two, each CD4 subset three.

As for this clone: The antigen remains undetermined.

The assay ran at deep level. Sequencing used immunoSEQ multiplex PCR; TCRdb keeps in-frame clones, though not all of them. This table has roughly 1,500,000 clones, 98% to 99% appearing once. Points from the study as a whole: Large sequencing depth failed to make sorted-subset sequencing complete, rarefaction showed.

The study drew all its donors from Caucasian adults living in Nashville, Tennessee. V was trimmed by 6 bases and J by 5 bases, leaving 18 bases between them. Germline V gene data show CDR1 as SQVTM and CDR2 as ANQGSEA. The CDR3 totals 14 residues. The sample consisted of naive CD4+ T cells sorted from blood. Stated subset: CD45RA+ positively selected. The receptor comes from a young man in good health. The V and J genes are TRBV29-1 and TRBJ2-3; D may be TRBD2 (6 bases). CDR3 DNA sequence: TGCAGCGTCGCAATTACTAGCTTCGGAGATACGCAGTATTTT. This encodes CSVAITSFGDTQYF.